This T cell receptor beta chain appears in the sequencing data of a study of blood T cells in healthy people across ages. CDR1 and CDR2 (germline): MNHNS, SASEGT. V gave up 6 bases and J gave up 4 bases; unmatched junction bases: 3. This CDR3 is built from 13 residues. This clonotype was seen a few times. A second PCR of 7 to 11 cycles used a sample-barcoded 5' primer and a J-beta primer mix. Each cDNA molecule carried a tag from a template-switch adaptor that contained 12 random nucleotides. TCRdb re-called the 5' RACE reads with MiXCR, one entry per CDR3 protein. The sample yields fewer than 2,000,000 distinct CDR3 sequences, 30% to 40% seen once.

The chain couples TRBV6-1 to TRBJ2-1; 7 nucleotides agree with TRBD1. The TCR sequence derives from a woman aged 25 to 39 in good health. The sample taken for sequencing was blood. This chain's CDR3 is CASRRGQYNEQFF. The CDR3 bases are TGTGCCAGCAGGAGGGGACAGTACAATGAGCAGTTCTTC.